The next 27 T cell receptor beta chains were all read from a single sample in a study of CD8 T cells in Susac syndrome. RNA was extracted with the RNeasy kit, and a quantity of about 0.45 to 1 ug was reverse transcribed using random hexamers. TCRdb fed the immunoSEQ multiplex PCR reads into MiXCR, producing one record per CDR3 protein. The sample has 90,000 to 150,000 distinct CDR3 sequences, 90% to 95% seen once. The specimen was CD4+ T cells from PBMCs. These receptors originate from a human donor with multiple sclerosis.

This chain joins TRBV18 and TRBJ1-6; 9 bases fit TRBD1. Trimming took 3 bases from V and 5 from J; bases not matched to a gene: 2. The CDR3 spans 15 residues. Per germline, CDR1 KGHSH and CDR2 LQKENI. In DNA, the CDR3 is TGTGCCAGCTCACCGGGGACAGGGAATAATTCACCCCTCCACTTT. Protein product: CASSPGTGNNSPLHF.

CDR3 sequence: CASSYSTGENYGYTF. CDR3 nucleotides: TGTGCCAGCAGTTACTCGACAGGGGAAAACTATGGCTACACCTTC. The chain carries TRBV6-2 or TRBV6-3 and TRBJ1-2; TRBD1 matches 8 bases. The V gene's germline CDR1 is MNHEY and CDR2 SVGEGT. The CDR3 is 15 residues long. V lost 0 bases to trimming and J lost 2 bases; unmatched junction nucleotides: 2.

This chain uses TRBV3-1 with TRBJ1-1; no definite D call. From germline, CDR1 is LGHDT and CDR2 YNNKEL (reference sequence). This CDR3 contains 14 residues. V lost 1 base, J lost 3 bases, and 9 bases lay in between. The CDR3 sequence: CASSQGRADTEAFF. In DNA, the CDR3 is TGTGCCAGCAGCCAAGGGAGGGCCGACACTGAAGCTTTCTTT.

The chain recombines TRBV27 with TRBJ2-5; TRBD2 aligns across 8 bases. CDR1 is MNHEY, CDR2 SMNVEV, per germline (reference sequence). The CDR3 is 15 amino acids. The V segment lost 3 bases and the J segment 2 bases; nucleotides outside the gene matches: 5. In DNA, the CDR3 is TGTGCCAGCAGTTTCGGGACTAGATGGCAAGAGACCCAGTACTTC. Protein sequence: CASSFGTRWQETQYF.

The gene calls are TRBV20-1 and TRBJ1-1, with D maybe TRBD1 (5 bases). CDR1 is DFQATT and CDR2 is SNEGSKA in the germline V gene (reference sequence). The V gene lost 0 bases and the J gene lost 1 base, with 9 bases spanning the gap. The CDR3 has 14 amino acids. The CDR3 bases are TGCAGTGCTAGAGAGCACACAGGGAACACTGAAGCTTTCTTT. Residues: CSAREHTGNTEAFF.

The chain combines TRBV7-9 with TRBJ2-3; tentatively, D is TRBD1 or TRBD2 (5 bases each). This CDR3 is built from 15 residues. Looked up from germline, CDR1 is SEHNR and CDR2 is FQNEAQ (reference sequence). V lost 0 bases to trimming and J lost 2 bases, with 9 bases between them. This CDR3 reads CASSLAMGPTDTQYF. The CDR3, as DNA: TGTGCCAGCAGCTTAGCGATGGGACCCACAGATACGCAGTATTTT.

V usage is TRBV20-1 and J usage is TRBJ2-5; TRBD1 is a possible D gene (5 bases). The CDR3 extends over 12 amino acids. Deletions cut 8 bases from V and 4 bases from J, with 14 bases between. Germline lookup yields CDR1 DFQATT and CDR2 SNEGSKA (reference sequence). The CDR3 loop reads CSPSGRVETQYF. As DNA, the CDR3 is TGCAGTCCCTCGGGCAGGGTAGAGACCCAGTACTTC.

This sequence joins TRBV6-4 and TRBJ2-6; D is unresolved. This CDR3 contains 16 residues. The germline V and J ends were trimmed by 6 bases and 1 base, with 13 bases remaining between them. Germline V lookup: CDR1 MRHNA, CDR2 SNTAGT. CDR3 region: CASSIDLSSGANVLTF. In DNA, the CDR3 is TGTGCCAGCAGCATTGACTTATCTTCTGGGGCCAACGTCCTGACTTTC.

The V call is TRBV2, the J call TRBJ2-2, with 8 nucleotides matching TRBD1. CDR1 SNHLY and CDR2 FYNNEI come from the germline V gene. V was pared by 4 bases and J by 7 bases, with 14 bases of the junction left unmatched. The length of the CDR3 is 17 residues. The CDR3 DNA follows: TGTGCCAGCAGTGCCCTGGACAGGGTCCTCATCAACGGGGAGCTGTTTTTT. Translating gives CASSALDRVLINGELFF.

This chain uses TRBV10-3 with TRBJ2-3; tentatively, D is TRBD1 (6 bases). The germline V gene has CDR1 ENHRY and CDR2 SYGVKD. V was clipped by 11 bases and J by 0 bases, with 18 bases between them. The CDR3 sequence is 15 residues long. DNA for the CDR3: TGTGCCGTTCACCGGGACACGGACAGCACAGATACGCAGTATTTT. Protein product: CAVHRDTDSTDTQYF.

The CDR3 loop is CSVSRDANTEAFF. The CDR3 bases are TGCAGCGTTTCAAGGGACGCAAACACTGAAGCTTTCTTT. The genes are TRBV29-1 and TRBJ1-1; D is possibly TRBD1 (5 bases). The CDR3 extends over 13 amino acids. Germline CDR1 SQVTM, CDR2 ANQGSEA. Trimming pared 5 bases from V and 2 bases from J, leaving 12 bases between.

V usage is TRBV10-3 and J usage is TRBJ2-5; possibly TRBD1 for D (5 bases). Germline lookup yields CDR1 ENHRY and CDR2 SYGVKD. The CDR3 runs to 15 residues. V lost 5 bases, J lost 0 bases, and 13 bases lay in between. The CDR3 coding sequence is TGTGCCATCAGTCAGGGTTCCACCCACCAAGAGACCCAGTACTTC. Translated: CAISQGSTHQETQYF.

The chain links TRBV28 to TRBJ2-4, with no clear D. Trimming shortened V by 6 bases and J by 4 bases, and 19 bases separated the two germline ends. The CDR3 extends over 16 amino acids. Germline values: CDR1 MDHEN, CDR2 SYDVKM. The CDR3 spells CASSHTFLGTKNIQYF. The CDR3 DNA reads TGTGCCAGCAGCCATACATTCCTTGGAACAAAAAACATTCAGTACTTC.

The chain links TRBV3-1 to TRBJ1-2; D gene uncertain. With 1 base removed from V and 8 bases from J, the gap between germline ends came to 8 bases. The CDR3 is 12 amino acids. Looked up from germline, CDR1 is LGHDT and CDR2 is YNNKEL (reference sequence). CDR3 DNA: TGTGCCAGCAGCCAAGGGGTTCGCGGCTACACCTTC. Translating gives CASSQGVRGYTF.

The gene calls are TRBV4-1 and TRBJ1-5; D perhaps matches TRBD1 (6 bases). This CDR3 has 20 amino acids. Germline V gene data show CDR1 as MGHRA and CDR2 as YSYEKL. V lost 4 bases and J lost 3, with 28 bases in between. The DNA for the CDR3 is TGCGCCAGCAGCCCCCGCCCAATAACTGGTGACAGGCCCCTCAATCAGCCCCAGCATTTT. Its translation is CASSPRPITGDRPLNQPQHF.

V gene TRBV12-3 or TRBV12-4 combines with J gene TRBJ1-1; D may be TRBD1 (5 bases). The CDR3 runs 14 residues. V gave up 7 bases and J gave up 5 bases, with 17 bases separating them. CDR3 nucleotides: TGTGCCAGCAACGTAAACGGGGCGAGGACTGAAGCTTTCTTT. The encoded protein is CASNVNGARTEAFF.

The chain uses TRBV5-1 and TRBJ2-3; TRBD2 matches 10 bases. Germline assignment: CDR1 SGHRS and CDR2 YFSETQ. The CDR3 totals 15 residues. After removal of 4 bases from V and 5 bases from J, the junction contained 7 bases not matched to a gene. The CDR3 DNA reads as TGCGCCAGCAGCAGGGGACTAGCGTTGGGAGATACGCAGTATTTT. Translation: CASSRGLALGDTQYF.

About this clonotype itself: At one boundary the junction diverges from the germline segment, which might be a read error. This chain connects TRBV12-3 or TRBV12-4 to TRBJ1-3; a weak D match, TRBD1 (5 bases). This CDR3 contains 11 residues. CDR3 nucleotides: TGTGCCAGCAGTCGCGGGGACCGAAGGCATTTT. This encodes CASSRGDRRHF.

The CDR3 reads CASTERFHNEQFF. Written as DNA, the CDR3 is TGTGCCAGCACGGAGCGATTCCACAATGAGCAGTTCTTC. This sequence joins TRBV6-2 or TRBV6-3 and TRBJ2-1; D is uncertain. The germline V gene has CDR1 MNHEY and CDR2 SVGEGT. With 7 bases removed from V and 5 bases from J, the gap between germline ends came to 12 bases. The CDR3 is 13 amino acids.

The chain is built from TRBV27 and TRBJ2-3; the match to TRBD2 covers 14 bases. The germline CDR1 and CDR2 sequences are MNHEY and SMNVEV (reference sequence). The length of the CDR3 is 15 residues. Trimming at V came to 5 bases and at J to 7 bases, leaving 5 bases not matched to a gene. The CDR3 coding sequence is TGTGCCAGCAGTCCACGGACTAGCGGGGGGTATACGCAGTATTTT. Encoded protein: CASSPRTSGGYTQYF.

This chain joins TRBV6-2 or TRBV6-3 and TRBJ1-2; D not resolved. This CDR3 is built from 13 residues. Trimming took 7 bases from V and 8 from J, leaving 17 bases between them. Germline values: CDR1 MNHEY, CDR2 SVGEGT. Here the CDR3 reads CASTTYQRAGYTF. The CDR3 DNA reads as TGTGCCAGCACCACCTACCAGCGGGCCGGCTACACCTTC.

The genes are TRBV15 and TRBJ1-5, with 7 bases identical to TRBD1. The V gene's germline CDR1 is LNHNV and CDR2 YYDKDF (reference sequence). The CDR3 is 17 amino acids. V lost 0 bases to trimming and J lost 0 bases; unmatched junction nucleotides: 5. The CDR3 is CATSREKTGFSNQPQHF. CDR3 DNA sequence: TGTGCCACCAGCAGAGAAAAGACAGGGTTTAGCAATCAGCCCCAGCATTTT.

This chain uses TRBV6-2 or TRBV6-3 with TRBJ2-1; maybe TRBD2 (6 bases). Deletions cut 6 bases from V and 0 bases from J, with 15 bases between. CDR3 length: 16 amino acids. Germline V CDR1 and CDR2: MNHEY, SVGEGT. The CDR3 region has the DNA TGTGCCAGCAGGACTGCGGGGTCCCGCTCCTACAATGAGCAGTTCTTC. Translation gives CASRTAGSRSYNEQFF.

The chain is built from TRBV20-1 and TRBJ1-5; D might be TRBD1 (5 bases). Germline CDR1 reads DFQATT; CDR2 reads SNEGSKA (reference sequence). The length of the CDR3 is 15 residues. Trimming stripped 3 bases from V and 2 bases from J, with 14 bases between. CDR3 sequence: CSASRPGRGNQPQHF. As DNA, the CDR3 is TGCAGTGCTAGTCGGCCAGGGAGGGGCAATCAGCCCCAGCATTTT.

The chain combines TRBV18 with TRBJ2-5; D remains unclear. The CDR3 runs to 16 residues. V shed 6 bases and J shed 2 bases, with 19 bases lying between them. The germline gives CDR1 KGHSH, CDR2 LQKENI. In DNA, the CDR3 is TGTGCCAGCTCGCCTGGAGCCTCTTCACTGCAAGAGACCCAGTACTTC. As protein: CASSPGASSLQETQYF.

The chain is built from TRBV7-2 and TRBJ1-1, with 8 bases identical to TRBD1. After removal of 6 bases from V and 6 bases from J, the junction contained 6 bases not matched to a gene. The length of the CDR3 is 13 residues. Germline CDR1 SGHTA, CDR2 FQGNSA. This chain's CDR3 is CASRFQGAPEAFF. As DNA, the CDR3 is TGTGCCAGCAGATTCCAGGGGGCCCCTGAAGCTTTCTTT.

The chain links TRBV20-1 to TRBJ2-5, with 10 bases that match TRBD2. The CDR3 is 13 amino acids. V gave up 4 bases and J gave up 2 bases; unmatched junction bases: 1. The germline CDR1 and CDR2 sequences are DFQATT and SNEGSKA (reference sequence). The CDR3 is CSATTSGQETQYF. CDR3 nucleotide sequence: TGCAGTGCTACGACTAGCGGGCAAGAGACCCAGTACTTC.